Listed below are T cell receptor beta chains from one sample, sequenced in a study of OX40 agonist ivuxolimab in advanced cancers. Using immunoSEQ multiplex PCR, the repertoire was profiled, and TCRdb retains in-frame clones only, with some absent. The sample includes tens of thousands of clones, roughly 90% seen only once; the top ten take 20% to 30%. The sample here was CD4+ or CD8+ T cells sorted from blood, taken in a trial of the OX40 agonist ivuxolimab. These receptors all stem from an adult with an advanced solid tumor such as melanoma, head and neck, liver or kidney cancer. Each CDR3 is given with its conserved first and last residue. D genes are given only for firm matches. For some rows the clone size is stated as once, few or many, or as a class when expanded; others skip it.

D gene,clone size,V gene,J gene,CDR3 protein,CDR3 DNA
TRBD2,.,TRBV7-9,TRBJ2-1,CASSLLAGTYNEQFF,TGTGCCAGCAGCTTACTAGCGGGGACCTACAATGAGCAGTTCTTC
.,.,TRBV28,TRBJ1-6,CASWGKALPISPLHF,TGTGCCAGCTGGGGCAAGGCTCTACCGATCTCACCCCTCCACTTT
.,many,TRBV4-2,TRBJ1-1,CASSQARETEAFF,TGTGCCAGCAGCCAAGCTAGGGAGACTGAAGCTTTCTTT
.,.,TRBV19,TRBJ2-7,CASRGSRSYEQYF,TGTGCCAGTAGAGGCAGCCGCTCCTACGAGCAGTACTTC
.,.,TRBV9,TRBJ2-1,CASSVATVHNEQFF,TGTGCCAGCAGCGTAGCGACCGTCCACAATGAGCAGTTCTTC
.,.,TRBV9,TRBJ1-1,CASSLHLNTEAFF,TGTGCCAGCAGCCTACACCTGAACACTGAAGCTTTCTTT
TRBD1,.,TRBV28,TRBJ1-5,CASSPDRVGMDNQPQHF,TGTGCCAGCAGTCCAGACAGGGTTGGGATGGACAATCAGCCCCAGCATTTT
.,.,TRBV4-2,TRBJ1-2,CASSQEGWDGYGYTF,TGTGCCAGCAGCCAAGAAGGCTGGGACGGTTATGGCTACACCTTC
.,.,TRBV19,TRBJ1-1,CASSIAAGAWNTEAFF,TGTGCCAGTAGTATCGCGGCAGGAGCGTGGAACACTGAAGCTTTCTTT
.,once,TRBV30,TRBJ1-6,CAWSPRGSYNSPLHF,TGTGCCTGGAGTCCGAGGGGGTCTTATAATTCACCCCTCCACTTT
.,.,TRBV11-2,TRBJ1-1,CASSLDLGYEYDTEAFF,TGTGCCAGCAGCTTAGATCTTGGGTATGAGTACGACACTGAAGCTTTCTTT
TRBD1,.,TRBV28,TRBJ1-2,CASSSPRDRPNYGYTF,TGTGCCAGCAGTTCTCCCCGGGACAGGCCTAACTATGGCTACACCTTC
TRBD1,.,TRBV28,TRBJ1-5,CASSFIGFGQVDQPQHF,TGTGCCAGCAGTTTTATTGGGTTCGGACAGGTCGATCAGCCCCAGCATTTT
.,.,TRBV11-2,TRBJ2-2,CASSLLTATGELFF,TGTGCCAGCAGCCTATTGACAGCCACCGGGGAGCTGTTTTTT
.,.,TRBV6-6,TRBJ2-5,CASSPPLQETQYF,TGTGCCAGCAGTCCCCCCCTACAAGAGACCCAGTACTTC
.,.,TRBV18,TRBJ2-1,CASSAKGRGAREQFF,TGTGCCAGCTCTGCCAAGGGCAGGGGCGCGAGGGAGCAGTTCTTC
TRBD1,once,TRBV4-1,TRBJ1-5,CASSQWNLNRDSATQPQHF,TGCGCCAGCAGCCAATGGAACCTAAACCGGGACAGCGCGACTCAGCCCCAGCATTTT
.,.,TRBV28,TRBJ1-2,CASSFGSGGGYTF,TGTGCCAGCAGTTTCGGTTCCGGCGGTGGCTACACCTTC
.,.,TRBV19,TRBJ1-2,CASSSSQGHYGYTF,TGTGCCAGTAGTTCGTCACAAGGCCACTATGGCTACACCTTC
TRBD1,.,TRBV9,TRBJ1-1,CASSVGGRGAEAFF,TGTGCCAGCAGCGTAGGTGGCAGGGGGGCTGAAGCTTTCTTT
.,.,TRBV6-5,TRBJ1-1,CASSYREGARTEAFF,TGTGCCAGCAGTTATAGGGAAGGGGCGCGGACTGAAGCTTTCTTT
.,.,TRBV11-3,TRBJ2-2,CASSLLDLYFTGELFF,TGTGCCAGCAGCTTATTGGACCTATATTTCACCGGGGAGCTGTTTTTT
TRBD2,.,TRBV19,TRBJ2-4,CASSIAGGRKNIQYF,TGTGCCAGTAGTATAGCGGGAGGGCGCAAAAACATTCAGTACTTC
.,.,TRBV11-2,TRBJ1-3,CASSLALVSGNTIYF,TGTGCCAGCAGCTTAGCCCTAGTCTCTGGAAACACCATATATTTT
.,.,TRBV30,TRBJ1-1,CAWSVYGDTEAFF,TGTGCCTGGAGTGTTTATGGGGACACTGAAGCTTTCTTT
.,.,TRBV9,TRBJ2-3,CASSGNTDTQYF,TGTGCCAGCAGCGGCAACACAGATACGCAGTATTTT
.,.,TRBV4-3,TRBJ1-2,CASSQTPGDFGDGYTF,TGCGCCAGCAGCCAAACTCCGGGGGACTTTGGGGATGGCTACACCTTC
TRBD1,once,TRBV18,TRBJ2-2,CASSPFATGANTGELFF,TGTGCCAGCTCACCCTTCGCGACAGGGGCGAACACCGGGGAGCTGTTTTTT
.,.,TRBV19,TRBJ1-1,CASSPGAQNTEAFF,TGTGCCAGTTCTCCCGGGGCCCAGAACACTGAAGCTTTCTTT
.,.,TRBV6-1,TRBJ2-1,CASSGGAVYNEQFF,TGTGCCAGCAGCGGGGGAGCGGTCTACAATGAGCAGTTCTTC
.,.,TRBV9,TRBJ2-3,CASSPEFRARTDTQYF,TGTGCCAGCAGCCCCGAATTCAGGGCCCGCACAGATACGCAGTATTTT
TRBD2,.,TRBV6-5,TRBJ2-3,CASRGLAGGLNTQYF,TGTGCCAGCAGAGGACTAGCGGGGGGGCTAAATACGCAGTATTTT
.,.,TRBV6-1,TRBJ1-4,CASSGRGAFVTNEKLFF,TGTGCCAGCAGTGGAAGAGGGGCATTCGTCACTAATGAAAAACTGTTTTTT
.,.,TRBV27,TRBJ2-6,CASGSSGANVLTF,TGTGCCAGCGGCTCCTCTGGGGCCAACGTCCTGACTTTC
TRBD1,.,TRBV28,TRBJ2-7,CASSFLDRGVHEQYF,TGTGCCAGCAGTTTCTTGGACAGGGGTGTCCACGAGCAGTACTTC
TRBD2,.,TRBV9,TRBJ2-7,CASSSRGGEQYF,TGTGCCAGCAGCTCCCGCGGGGGCGAGCAGTACTTC
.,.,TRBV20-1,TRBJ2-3,CSARVTDTQYF,TGCAGTGCTAGAGTCACAGATACGCAGTATTTT
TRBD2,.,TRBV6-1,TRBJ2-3,CASSEVISGHTDTQYF,TGTGCCAGCAGTGAAGTGATTAGCGGGCACACAGATACGCAGTATTTT
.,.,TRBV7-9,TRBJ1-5,CASSFGWGTQHF,TGTGCCAGCAGCTTTGGGTGGGGGACCCAGCATTTT
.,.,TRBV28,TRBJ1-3,CASRFGSSGNTIYF,TGTGCCAGCAGATTTGGGAGCTCTGGAAACACCATATATTTT
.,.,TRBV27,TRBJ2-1,CASSLLGAPDKFF,TGTGCCAGCAGTTTATTAGGGGCCCCGGACAAGTTCTTC
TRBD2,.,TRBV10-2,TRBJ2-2,CASRGLAGAGGELFF,TGCGCCAGCAGAGGACTAGCGGGAGCAGGCGGGGAGCTGTTTTTT
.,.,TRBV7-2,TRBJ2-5,CASSLRASSETQYF,TGTGCCAGCAGCTTAAGGGCAAGTTCGGAGACCCAGTACTTC